These T cell receptor beta chains were read from a single sample in a study of cytomegalovirus exposure and HLA in healthy donors. TCRdb keeps only in-frame clones here, not all; method: immunoSEQ multiplex PCR. Of under 200,000 clones in the sample, roughly 82% were seen once. The specimen sequenced was PBMCs. These receptors were obtained from a girl aged 10 to 17 in good health and CMV-seropositive. Both conserved end residues are part of each CDR3. A D gene is named only where the DNA matches it firmly. Not every row has a clone size; where given, it reads once, few, many or a size class.

V gene,clone size,J gene,D gene,CDR3 protein,CDR3 DNA
TRBV2,.,TRBJ2-7,TRBD2,CASRTASGIAYEQYF,TGTGCCAGCAGGACGGCTAGCGGAATAGCCTACGAGCAGTACTTC
TRBV7-9,.,TRBJ2-5,TRBD2,CASSSIRLAGQETQYF,TGTGCCAGCAGCTCGATCCGACTAGCGGGACAAGAGACCCAGTACTTC
TRBV19,.,TRBJ2-1,TRBD2,CASSGRSGTSGYNEQFF,TGTGCCAGTTCAGGGAGGTCCGGTACTAGCGGTTACAATGAGCAGTTCTTC
TRBV9,.,TRBJ1-2,.,CASSGRGYTF,TGTGCCAGCAGCGGCAGGGGCTACACCTTC
TRBV5-1,.,TRBJ1-5,TRBD1,CASSTGTGLSPQHF,TGCGCCAGCAGCACCGGGACAGGCCTATCGCCCCAGCATTTT
TRBV7-2,.,TRBJ1-1,.,CASSLVMSEAFF,TGTGCCAGCAGCTTAGTCATGTCTGAAGCTTTCTTT
TRBV28,.,TRBJ1-1,.,CASSLFGRRENTEAFF,TGTGCCAGCAGTTTATTCGGACGGCGGGAGAACACTGAAGCTTTCTTT
TRBV5-4,.,TRBJ2-7,TRBD2,CASSVGLADSHNEQYF,TGTGCCAGCAGCGTGGGACTAGCGGATTCCCACAACGAGCAGTACTTC
TRBV6-1,.,TRBJ1-1,.,CASSEGAHTEAFF,TGTGCCAGCAGTGAGGGGGCGCACACTGAAGCTTTCTTT
TRBV7-2,.,TRBJ2-3,.,CASSLAVADTQYF,TGTGCCAGCAGCTTAGCGGTAGCAGATACGCAGTATTTT
TRBV27,.,TRBJ2-3,.,CASSPSRADTQYF,TGTGCCAGCAGTCCGTCGAGGGCAGATACGCAGTATTTT
TRBV19,.,TRBJ2-7,TRBD2,CASSIGRDSSYEQYF,TGTGCCAGTAGTATTGGGAGGGACTCCTCCTACGAGCAGTACTTC
TRBV2,.,TRBJ2-1,TRBD2,CASSRTSGGLNEQFF,TGTGCCAGCAGTCGTACTAGCGGGGGCCTTAATGAGCAGTTCTTC
TRBV28,.,TRBJ1-1,TRBD1,CASSLPQGARRAFF,TGTGCCAGCAGTTTACCCCAGGGGGCGCGGCGAGCTTTCTTT
TRBV6-5,.,TRBJ1-4,.,CASSPGWGGDEKLFF,TGTGCCAGCAGCCCTGGTTGGGGGGGTGATGAAAAACTGTTTTTT
TRBV4-1,.,TRBJ2-3,.,CASSPDYRPQGLTDTQYF,TGCGCCAGCAGCCCCGACTATCGACCCCAGGGGCTAACAGATACGCAGTATTTT
TRBV5-1,.,TRBJ2-7,.,CASSLAPGIISYEQYF,TGCGCCAGCAGCTTGGCCCCGGGGATAATTTCCTACGAGCAGTACTTC
TRBV4-2,few,TRBJ2-7,.,CASSPVGVAYEQYF,TGTGCCAGCAGCCCCGTCGGGGTGGCCTACGAGCAGTACTTC
TRBV11-2,.,TRBJ2-7,TRBD2,CASSALATYSYEQYF,TGTGCCAGCAGCGCACTAGCGACATACTCCTACGAGCAGTACTTC
TRBV29-1,.,TRBJ2-5,.,CSAEGRSVETQYF,TGCAGCGCCGAAGGGAGGTCTGTAGAGACCCAGTACTTC
TRBV23-1,.,TRBJ1-5,TRBD1,CASTPTMTGPYSNQPQHF,TGCGCCAGCACCCCCACCATGACAGGGCCCTATAGCAATCAGCCCCAGCATTTT
TRBV4-1,.,TRBJ2-2,.,CASSQALQGNTGELFF,TGCGCCAGCAGCCAGGCCCTACAGGGGAACACCGGGGAGCTGTTTTTT
TRBV11-2,.,TRBJ1-1,TRBD1,CASSWESGGQAFF,TGTGCCAGCAGCTGGGAATCAGGGGGCCAAGCTTTCTTT
TRBV7-8,.,TRBJ2-1,TRBD2,CASSLLAGAYNEQFF,TGTGCCAGCAGCTTGTTAGCGGGGGCCTACAATGAGCAGTTCTTC
TRBV6-5,.,TRBJ1-2,.,CASSRTADYGYTF,TGTGCCAGCAGTCGAACAGCGGACTATGGCTACACCTTC
TRBV9,few,TRBJ1-2,TRBD1,CASSVAGQGYGYTF,TGTGCCAGCAGCGTAGCCGGACAGGGCTATGGCTACACCTTC
TRBV18,.,TRBJ1-2,TRBD1,CASSPGQGVHYGYTF,TGTGCCAGCTCACCCGGGCAGGGGGTTCACTATGGCTACACCTTC
TRBV25-1,.,TRBJ1-1,.,CASSESHTMNTEAFF,TGTGCCAGCAGTGAATCTCACACCATGAACACTGAAGCTTTCTTT
TRBV11-2,.,TRBJ1-4,.,CASSLVTEETNEKLFF,TGTGCCAGCAGCTTAGTCACCGAGGAAACTAATGAAAAACTGTTTTTT
TRBV9,.,TRBJ2-2,TRBD2,CASSSQALAGGSGELFF,TGTGCCAGCAGCTCCCAGGCCCTAGCGGGGGGTTCCGGGGAGCTGTTTTTT
TRBV4-1,once,TRBJ1-1,.,CASSQENLDTEAFF,TGCGCCAGCAGCCAAGAAAACTTGGACACTGAAGCTTTCTTT
TRBV5-1,once,TRBJ2-7,TRBD1,CASSLGQGTHEQYF,TGCGCCAGCAGCCTTGGACAGGGTACCCACGAGCAGTACTTC
TRBV11-2,once,TRBJ2-1,TRBD2,CASSELAAAYNEQFF,TGTGCCAGCAGCGAGCTAGCGGCTGCCTACAATGAGCAGTTCTTC
TRBV28,.,TRBJ1-5,.,CASSRDGLTSNQPQHF,TGTGCCAGCAGTCGAGACGGACTTACTAGCAATCAGCCCCAGCATTTT
TRBV7-8,.,TRBJ2-5,TRBD2,CASSTGLAGVGGTQYF,TGTGCCAGCAGCACCGGACTAGCGGGGGTTGGGGGGACCCAGTACTTC
TRBV28,.,TRBJ2-2,TRBD1,CASRKGDRGRGELFF,TGTGCCAGCAGAAAGGGGGACAGGGGGCGTGGGGAGCTGTTTTTT
TRBV2,few,TRBJ1-1,.,CASSEGPRDLNTEAFF,TGTGCCAGCAGTGAGGGGCCCAGAGATTTGAACACTGAAGCTTTCTTT
TRBV19,.,TRBJ2-3,.,CASSRSLGVATDTQYF,TGTGCCAGTAGTCGAAGTTTAGGGGTTGCGACAGATACGCAGTATTTT
TRBV10-3,.,TRBJ1-4,.,CAISESGIEKLFF,TGTGCCATCAGTGAATCAGGTATTGAAAAACTGTTTTTT
TRBV27,.,TRBJ2-3,TRBD2,CASSYGRGLADPTDTQYF,TGTGCCAGCAGTTATGGGCGTGGGCTAGCGGATCCCACAGATACGCAGTATTTT
TRBV28,.,TRBJ1-5,TRBD1,CASRLAGQGGQPQHF,TGTGCCAGCCGCCTTGCGGGACAGGGCGGGCAGCCCCAGCATTTT
TRBV5-8,.,TRBJ1-1,.,CASSLIRNTEAFF,TGTGCCAGCAGCTTGATCAGGAACACTGAAGCTTTCTTT
TRBV19,.,TRBJ2-3,TRBD2,CASSLTGLAGGFTDTQYF,TGTGCCAGTAGTTTGACCGGACTAGCGGGAGGTTTCACAGATACGCAGTATTTT
TRBV6-4,.,TRBJ2-2,TRBD2,CASRREEETGELFF,TGTGCCAGCAGGCGGGAGGAGGAAACCGGGGAGCTGTTTTTT
TRBV7-3,.,TRBJ2-7,.,CASSFDRDSHEQYF,TGTGCCAGCAGCTTCGATAGGGACTCCCACGAGCAGTACTTC
TRBV5-3,once,TRBJ1-1,.,CARSRLQIRGSRPSEAFF,TGTGCCAGAAGCCGACTACAGATCAGGGGATCTCGCCCATCTGAAGCTTTCTTT
TRBV5-1,.,TRBJ1-2,.,CASSLALTSDGYTF,TGCGCCAGCAGCTTGGCCCTCACGTCGGATGGCTACACCTTC
TRBV7-2,.,TRBJ1-5,TRBD1,CASSLRQGAQPQHF,TGTGCCAGCAGCCTCCGACAGGGGGCGCAACCCCAGCATTTT
TRBV6-5,.,TRBJ1-2,.,CASSRDTNYGYTF,TGTGCCAGCAGCCGGGACACGAACTATGGCTACACCTTC
TRBV27,.,TRBJ1-5,.,CASSPQRLNQPQHF,TGTGCCAGCAGTCCGCAGCGGCTCAATCAGCCCCAGCATTTT
TRBV4-2,.,TRBJ2-7,.,CASSHSGNPYDTYF,TGTGCCAGCAGCCATTCGGGGAACCCCTACGATACGTACTTC
TRBV4-3,.,TRBJ1-4,.,CASSQAVSGATNEKLFF,TGCGCCAGCAGCCAAGCGGTTTCCGGGGCAACTAATGAAAAACTGTTTTTT